The TCR beta chain under discussion was sequenced for a study of regulatory T cells in long-lasting Graves disease. Construction of the TCR beta libraries employed iRepertoire HTBI primers in conjunction with Arm-PCR of CDR3 regions. From the multiplex PCR reads, TCRdb called clonotypes with MiXCR, one entry per CDR3 protein. Of approximately 470,000 distinct CDR3 sequences listed, roughly 17% are singletons. Stated time point: newly diagnosed GD, antithyroid drugs for less than 3 months. TCR sequences were obtained from RNA taken from PBMCs. This clonotype was counted at least ten times. V dropped 3 bases and J dropped 5; count of bases not matched to a gene: 9. The CDR3 extends over 17 amino acids. The sample was also reused in another study, on T cells in Graves' hyperthyroidism and ophthalmopathy.

The sequence was obtained from a man in his forties with Graves disease. The source material was peripheral blood mononuclear cells (PBMCs), sampled at new diagnosis, from a patient treated with antithyroid drugs. The chain carries TRBV12-3 or TRBV12-4 and TRBJ2-1; TRBD2 aligns across 11 bases. The CDR3 here is CASSFSSPGLADNEQFF. The CDR3 nucleotides are TGTGCCAGCAGTTTCTCTTCTCCGGGACTAGCGGACAATGAGCAGTTCTTC.